This TCR beta chain was identified during a study of technical replicates of blood from a few donors. Using immunoSEQ multiplex PCR, the repertoire was profiled, and TCRdb retains in-frame clones only, with some absent. The sample holds roughly 81,000 clones, approximately 86% seen once. Germline loops: CDR1 SGHTA, CDR2 FQGNSA. V dropped 5 bases and J dropped 8; count of bases not matched to a gene: 14. The CDR3 length is 15 residues. The sample was PBMCs. The TCR comes from a human donor in good health. Some clones in this sample may be carry-over from other donors' samples. This sequence joins TRBV7-2 and TRBJ1-2; 7 nucleotides agree with TRBD1. The CDR3 region has the DNA TGTGCCAGCAGCCAGGACCCTAGTCGACAGGGCGGCTACACCTTC. Its translation: CASSQDPSRQGGYTF.